This entry describes one T cell receptor beta chain. No antigen is known for it. Germline CDR1 SGHNT, CDR2 YENEEA. V was pared by 5 bases and J by 3 bases, with 10 bases between. This CDR3 is built from 14 residues. The data stem from a study of human T cells and chemical hapten exposure. Study observations and caveats: DPC sensitization left the count of TCRs above 1 in 1000 unchanged.

The sample's time point: healthy volunteer bleed at 2 weeks. Total RNA was isolated from whole blood that had not been fractionated. As processed by the authors: From 23,224 to 690,600 TCRs were found per sample, with a median of around 96,000. TCRdb redid the calling of the RACE reads with MiXCR, one entry per CDR3 protein. TCRdb, not the authors, supplied the V and J calls. The table includes some 120,000 distinct CDR3 sequences, approximately 10% detected once. V usage is TRBV11-3 and J usage is TRBJ2-2; D is possibly TRBD1 (6 bases). The TCR sequence derives from a male donor in good health. Some clones in this sample may be carry-over from other donors' samples. Sequenced material: whole blood. The CDR3 loop reads CASSPRQDTGELFF. DNA of the CDR3: TGTGCCAGCAGCCCCCGACAGGACACCGGGGAGCTGTTTTTT.